These 16 T cell receptor beta chains were all obtained from the same sample, sequenced in a study of shared clonotypes between healthy human individuals. The table came from immunoSEQ multiplex PCR; TCRdb's copy has only in-frame clones and leaves some out. The sample yields about 1 million clones, about four fifths seen once. The sequenced material came from memory CD4+ T cells from PBMCs. The sample's subset: CD45RA-negative fraction. The origin of the receptors is a young man in good health. Some clones in this sample may be carry-over from other donors' samples.

The DNA of the CDR3 is TGCGCCAGCACCCATTCACTAGCGGGAGTACCAGATACGCAGTATTTT. It encodes CASTHSLAGVPDTQYF. This sequence joins TRBV5-1 and TRBJ2-3, with 11 positions matching TRBD2. The length of the CDR3 is 16 residues. Germline V gene sequence: CDR1 SGHRS, CDR2 YFSETQ. V lost 6 bases to trimming and J lost 4 bases; unmatched junction nucleotides: 10.

The table lists this clone with a few counts. V gene TRBV5-6 combines with J gene TRBJ1-1, with a weak D call TRBD1 (6 bases). The germline V gene has CDR1 SGHDT and CDR2 YYEEEE. V lost 0 bases, J lost 4 bases, and 13 bases lay in between. The CDR3 loop spans 15 amino acids. The chain's CDR3 is CASSLVAVGATEAFF. CDR3 in DNA: TGTGCCAGCAGCTTGGTGGCGGTGGGGGCCACTGAAGCTTTCTTT.

This clone has ten or more counts. This rearrangement joins TRBV7-9 to TRBJ1-2; 8 nucleotides line up with TRBD1. After removal of 5 bases from V and 7 bases from J, the junction contained 12 bases not matched to a gene. This CDR3 comprises 15 residues. Germline lookup yields CDR1 SEHNR and CDR2 FQNEAQ (reference sequence). CDR3 region: CASSHLRQGAGGYTF. The CDR3 region has the DNA TGTGCCAGCAGCCACCTCAGGCAGGGGGCCGGTGGCTACACCTTC.

This chain joins TRBV6-1 and TRBJ1-3; D uncertain. Per the germline V gene, CDR1 is MNHNS and CDR2 is SASEGT. With 6 bases removed from V and 0 bases from J, the gap between germline ends came to 6 bases. This CDR3 region has 13 residues. CDR3 nucleotide sequence: TGTGCCAGCAGATACTTCTCTGGAAACACCATATATTTT. As protein: CASRYFSGNTIYF.

This clone was seen a handful of times. The same CDR3 can be traced to other DNA sequences in this sample. The genes are TRBV18 and TRBJ1-1; D is unclear. Trimming cost V 6 bases and J 2 bases, with 10 bases left between them. The CDR3 covers 13 residues. Per the germline V gene, CDR1 is KGHSH and CDR2 is LQKENI. CDR3 sequence (DNA): TGTGCCAGCTCCCAAGGTGGAAACACTGAAGCTTTCTTT. Translation: CASSQGGNTEAFF.

The V and J genes are TRBV6-5 and TRBJ2-7; D is perhaps TRBD2 (6 bases). Trimming shortened V by 5 bases and J by 3 bases, and 8 bases separated the two germline ends. Germline V gives CDR1 MNHEY, CDR2 SVGAGI. The CDR3 spans 12 residues. The CDR3 region is CASSLGGYEQYF. The CDR3 region has the DNA TGTGCCAGCAGTCTGGGGGGCTACGAGCAGTACTTC.

The J gene is TRBJ2-7, the V gene TRBV11-2; D may be TRBD1 or TRBD2 (5 bases each). The CDR3 totals 14 residues. The ends were cut back, 4 bases at V and 5 bases at J, with 15 bases in the middle. CDR1 and CDR2 (germline): SGHAT, FQNNGV. CDR3 nucleotides: TGTGCCAGCAGCTCGGACATTAGTAGCGACGAGCAGTACTTC. This gives the protein CASSSDISSDEQYF.

A few counts support this clone. The chain employs TRBV29-1 and TRBJ1-1; no firm D call. This CDR3 contains 12 residues. The germline gives CDR1 SQVTM, CDR2 ANQGSEA. V was cut by 3 bases and J by 0 bases, with 5 bases left in between. Written as DNA, the CDR3 is TGCAGCGTTGATGGGGTGAACACTGAAGCTTTCTTT. Translation gives CSVDGVNTEAFF.

About this clone itself: This CDR3 is also generated by other DNA sequences in the sample. The chain joins TRBV6-5 to TRBJ1-5; weak D call: TRBD1 (5 bases). Germline lookup yields CDR1 MNHEY and CDR2 SVGAGI. The V and J ends lost 2 bases and 4 bases respectively, with 6 bases between them. The CDR3 spans 13 residues. The CDR3 sequence: CASSYRGNQPQHF. In DNA form, the CDR3 reads TGTGCCAGCAGTTACAGGGGAAATCAGCCCCAGCATTTT.

The CDR3 here is CASSRGQGRVETQYF. CDR3 DNA: TGTGCCAGCAGCCGCGGACAGGGGAGGGTGGAGACCCAGTACTTC. This chain links TRBV9 with TRBJ2-5; 9 bases are a match to TRBD1. This CDR3 is built from 15 residues. With V trimmed by 4 bases and J by 5 bases, 9 bases remained unmatched. Germline CDR1 is SGDLS and CDR2 is YYNGEE.

To note about this clone: A far larger clone differs by one base, so this is likely a read error. The identical CDR3 is also encoded by other nucleotide sequences in the sample. The V gene is TRBV19, the J gene TRBJ2-2; the D gene is possibly TRBD2 (6 bases). The V gene lost 4 bases and the J gene lost 3 bases, with 18 bases spanning the gap. The germline gives CDR1 LNHDA, CDR2 SQIVND (reference sequence). The CDR3 runs to 17 residues. CDR3 amino acids: CASSSLAGGRHTGELFF. CDR3 nucleotide sequence: TGTGCCAGTAGTAGTTTAGCAGGAGGGAGGCACACCGGGGAGCTGTTTTTT.

The V call is TRBV30, the J call TRBJ2-5; no clear D. TRBJ2-7 explains the end of the DNA better; the J call may be wrong. Germline V gene lookup returns CDR1 GTSNPN and CDR2 SVGIG (reference sequence). The CDR3 covers 11 residues. The CDR3 DNA reads TGTGCCTGGAGTGTAAAATACGAGCAGTACTTC. Protein sequence: CAWSVKYEQYF.

The chain combines TRBV7-2 with TRBJ2-3; D is ambiguous. V was cut by 2 bases and J by 6 bases, with 12 bases left in between. Germline CDR1 SGHTA, CDR2 FQGNSA. The CDR3 loop spans 14 amino acids. CDR3 DNA: TGTGCCAGCAGCTTAAGGGCCAGAGGTGATACGCAGTATTTT. It yields the protein CASSLRARGDTQYF.

The J gene is TRBJ2-5, the V gene TRBV7-3; 9 bases fit TRBD1. The DNA matches TRBJ2-7 better at its end, which makes the J call doubtful. CDR3 length: 13 amino acids. Looked up from germline, CDR1 is SGHTA and CDR2 is FQGTGA. DNA of the CDR3: TGTGCCAGCAGCGCCACAGGGGGCGGCGAGCAGTACTTC. Protein product: CASSATGGGEQYF.

This clone was detected only a few times. In DNA, the CDR3 is TGTGCCAGCGTTGACAGGAATCGAAACACCATATATTTT. Translating gives CASVDRNRNTIYF. The chain is built from TRBV28 and TRBJ1-3; perhaps TRBD1 as D (6 bases). CDR3 length: 13 amino acids. From germline, CDR1 is MDHEN and CDR2 SYDVKM. Trimming pared 8 bases from V and 5 bases from J, leaving 13 bases between.

This chain connects TRBV28 to TRBJ1-2; possible D gene TRBD1, 5 bases. Germline values: CDR1 MDHEN, CDR2 SYDVKM. The CDR3 has 14 residues. Trimming removed 3 bases at V and 4 bases at J, with 12 bases between. The CDR3 protein is CASSFPDRTYGYTF. The CDR3 region has the DNA TGTGCCAGCAGTTTCCCCGACAGAACCTATGGCTACACCTTC.